This T cell receptor (beta chain) was recorded in a study of T cell repertoires in cytomegalovirus infection. TCRdb redid the calling of the reads with MiXCR, one entry per CDR3 protein. Here the sample spans fewer than 250,000 distinct CDR3 sequences, over 9% being singletons. Study-wide results and limits: HLA-C-restricted, CMV-specific TCR beta clonotypes were dominant ex vivo.

This clonotype has just a few counts. Its antigen is unknown. The junction had 12 bases not matched to a gene; V was cut back by 4 bases and J by 2 bases. This CDR3 is built from 18 residues. Germline-derived CDR1 and CDR2 are SGHRS and YFSETQ. The sequence derives from a human donor in good health (CMV status not recorded). Some clones in this sample may be carry-over from other donors' samples. The rearrangement joins TRBV5-1 to TRBJ2-3; TRBD2 matches 11 bases. The sample consisted of PBMCs. The CDR3, as DNA: TGCGCCAGCAGCCCGGATCCCGGGACTAGCGGCAACACAGATACGCAGTATTTT. Amino acid sequence: CASSPDPGTSGNTDTQYF.